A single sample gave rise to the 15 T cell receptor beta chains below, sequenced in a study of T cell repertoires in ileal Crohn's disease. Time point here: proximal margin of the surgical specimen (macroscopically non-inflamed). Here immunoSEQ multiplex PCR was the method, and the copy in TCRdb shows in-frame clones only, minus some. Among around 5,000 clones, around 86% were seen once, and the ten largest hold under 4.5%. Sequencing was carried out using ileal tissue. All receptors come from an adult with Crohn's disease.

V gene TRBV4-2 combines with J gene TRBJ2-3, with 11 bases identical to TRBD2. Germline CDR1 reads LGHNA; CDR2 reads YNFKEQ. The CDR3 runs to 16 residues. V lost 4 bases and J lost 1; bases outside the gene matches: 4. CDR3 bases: TGTGCCAGCAGCCCCCAACTAGCGGGGGGCACAGATACGCAGTATTTT. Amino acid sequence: CASSPQLAGGTDTQYF.

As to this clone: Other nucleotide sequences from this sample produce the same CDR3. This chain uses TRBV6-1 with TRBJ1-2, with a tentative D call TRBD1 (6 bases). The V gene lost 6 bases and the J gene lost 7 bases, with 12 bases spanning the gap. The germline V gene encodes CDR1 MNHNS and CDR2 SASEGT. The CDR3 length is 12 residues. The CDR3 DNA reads TGTGCCAGCAGGGTCCAGGGGTCTGGCTACACCTTC. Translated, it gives CASRVQGSGYTF.

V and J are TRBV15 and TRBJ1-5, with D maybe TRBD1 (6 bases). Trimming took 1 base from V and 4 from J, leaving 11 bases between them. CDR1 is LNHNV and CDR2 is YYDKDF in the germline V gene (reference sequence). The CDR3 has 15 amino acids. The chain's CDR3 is CATSRAGARNQPQHF. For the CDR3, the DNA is TGTGCCACCAGCAGAGCAGGGGCGAGAAATCAGCCCCAGCATTTT.

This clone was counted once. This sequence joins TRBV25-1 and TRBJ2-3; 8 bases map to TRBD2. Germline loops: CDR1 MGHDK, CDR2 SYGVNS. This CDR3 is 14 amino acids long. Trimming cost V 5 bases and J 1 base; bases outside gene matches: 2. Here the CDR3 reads CASSHSGGTDTQYF. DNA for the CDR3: TGTGCCAGCAGTCATAGCGGGGGCACAGATACGCAGTATTTT.

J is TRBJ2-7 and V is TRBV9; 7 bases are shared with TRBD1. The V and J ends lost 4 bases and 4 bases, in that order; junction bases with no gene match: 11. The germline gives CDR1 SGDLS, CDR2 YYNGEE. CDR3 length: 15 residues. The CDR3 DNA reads TGTGCCAGCAGCCCCCAGGGGGACGGGACGTACGAGCAGTACTTC. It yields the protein CASSPQGDGTYEQYF.

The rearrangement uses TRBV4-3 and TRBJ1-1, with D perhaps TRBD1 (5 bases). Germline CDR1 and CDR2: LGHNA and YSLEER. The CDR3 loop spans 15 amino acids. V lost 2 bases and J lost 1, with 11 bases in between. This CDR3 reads CASSQRGRKNTEAFF. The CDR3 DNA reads TGCGCCAGCAGCCAAAGGGGACGGAAGAACACTGAAGCTTTCTTT.

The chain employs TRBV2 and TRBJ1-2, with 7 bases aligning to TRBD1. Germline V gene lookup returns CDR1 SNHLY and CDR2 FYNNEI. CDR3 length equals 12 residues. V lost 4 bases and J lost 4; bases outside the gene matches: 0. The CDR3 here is CASSGDSYGYTF. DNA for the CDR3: TGTGCCAGCAGTGGGGACAGCTATGGCTACACCTTC. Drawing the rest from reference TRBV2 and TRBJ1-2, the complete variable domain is EPEVTQTPSHQVTQMGQEVILRCVPISNHLYFYWYRQILGQKVEFLVSFYNNEISEKSEIFDDQFSVERPDGSNFTLKIRSTKLEDSAMYFCASSGDSYGYTFGSGTRLTVV.

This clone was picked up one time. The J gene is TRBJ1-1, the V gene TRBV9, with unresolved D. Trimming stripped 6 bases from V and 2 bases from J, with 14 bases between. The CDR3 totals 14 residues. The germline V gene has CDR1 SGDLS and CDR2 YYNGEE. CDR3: CASMRGIENTEAFF. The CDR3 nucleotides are TGTGCCAGCATGCGGGGAATAGAAAACACTGAAGCTTTCTTT.

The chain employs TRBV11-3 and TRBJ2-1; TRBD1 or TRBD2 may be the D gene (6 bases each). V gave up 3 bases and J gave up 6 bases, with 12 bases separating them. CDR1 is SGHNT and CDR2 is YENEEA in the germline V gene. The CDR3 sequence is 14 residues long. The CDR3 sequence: CASSFGGARNEQFF. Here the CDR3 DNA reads TGTGCCAGCAGCTTCGGGGGCGCGCGCAATGAGCAGTTCTTC.

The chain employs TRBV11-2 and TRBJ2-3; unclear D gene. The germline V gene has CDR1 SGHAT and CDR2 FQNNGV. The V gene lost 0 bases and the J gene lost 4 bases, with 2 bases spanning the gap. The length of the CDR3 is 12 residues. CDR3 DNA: TGTGCCAGCAGCTTAGATCCAGATACGCAGTATTTT. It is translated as CASSLDPDTQYF.

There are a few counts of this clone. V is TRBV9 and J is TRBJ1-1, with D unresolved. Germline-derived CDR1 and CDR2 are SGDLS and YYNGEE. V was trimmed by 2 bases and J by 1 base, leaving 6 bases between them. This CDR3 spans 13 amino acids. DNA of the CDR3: TGTGCCAGCAGCGTTATAGAGAACACTGAAGCTTTCTTT. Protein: CASSVIENTEAFF.

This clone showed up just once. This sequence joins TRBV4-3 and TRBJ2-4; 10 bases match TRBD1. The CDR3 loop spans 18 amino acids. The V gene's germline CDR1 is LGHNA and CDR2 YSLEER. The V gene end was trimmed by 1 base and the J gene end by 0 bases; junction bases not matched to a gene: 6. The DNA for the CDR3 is TGCGCCAGCAGCCAAGGTCGGGACAGGGGACCAGCCAAAAACATTCAGTACTTC. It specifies CASSQGRDRGPAKNIQYF.

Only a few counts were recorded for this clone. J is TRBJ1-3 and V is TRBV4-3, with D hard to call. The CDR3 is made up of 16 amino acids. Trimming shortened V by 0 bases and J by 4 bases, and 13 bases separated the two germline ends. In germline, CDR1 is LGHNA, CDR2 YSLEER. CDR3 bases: TGCGCCAGCAGCCAAGAGGCGAAGGTACCGGGAAACACCATATATTTT. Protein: CASSQEAKVPGNTIYF.

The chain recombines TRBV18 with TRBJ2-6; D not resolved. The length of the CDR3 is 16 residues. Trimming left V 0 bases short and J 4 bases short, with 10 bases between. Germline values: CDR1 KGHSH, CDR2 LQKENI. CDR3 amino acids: CASSPPGTGGANVLTF. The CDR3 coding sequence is TGTGCCAGCTCACCACCGGGCACGGGCGGGGCCAACGTCCTGACTTTC. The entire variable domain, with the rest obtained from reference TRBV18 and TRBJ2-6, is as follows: NAGVMQNPRHLVRRRGQEARLRCSPMKGHSHVYWYRQLPEEGLKFMVYLQKENIIDESGMPKERFSAEFPKEGPSILRIQQVVRGDSAAYFCASSPPGTGGANVLTFGAGSRLTVL.

The CDR3 protein is CASSPPDYEQYF. CDR3 sequence (DNA): TGTGCCAGCTCACCTCCCGACTACGAGCAGTACTTC. The chain carries TRBV18 and TRBJ2-7; D not certain. This CDR3 spans 12 amino acids. The germline V gene has CDR1 KGHSH and CDR2 LQKENI. Trimming cost V 3 bases and J 3 bases, with 6 bases left between them.